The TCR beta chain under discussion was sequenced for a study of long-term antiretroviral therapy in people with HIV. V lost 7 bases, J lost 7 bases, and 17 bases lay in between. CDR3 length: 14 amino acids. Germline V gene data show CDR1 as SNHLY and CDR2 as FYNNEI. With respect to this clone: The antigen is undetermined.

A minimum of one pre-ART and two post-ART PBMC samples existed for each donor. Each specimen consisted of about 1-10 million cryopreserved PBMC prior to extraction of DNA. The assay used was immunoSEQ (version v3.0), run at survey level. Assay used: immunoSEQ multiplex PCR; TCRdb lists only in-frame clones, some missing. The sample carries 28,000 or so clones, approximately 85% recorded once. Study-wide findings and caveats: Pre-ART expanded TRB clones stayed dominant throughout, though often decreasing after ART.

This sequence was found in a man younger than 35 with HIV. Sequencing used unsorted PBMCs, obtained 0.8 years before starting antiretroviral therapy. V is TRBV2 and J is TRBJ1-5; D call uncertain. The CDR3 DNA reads TGTGCCAGCATCGAGCAGAAGGGAGGCCAGCCCCAGCATTTT. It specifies CASIEQKGGQPQHF. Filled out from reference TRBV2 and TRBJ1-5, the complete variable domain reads EPEVTQTPSHQVTQMGQEVILRCVPISNHLYFYWYRQILGQKVEFLVSFYNNEISEKSEIFDDQFSVERPDGSNFTLKIRSTKLEDSAMYFCASIEQKGGQPQHFGDGTRLSIL.